The 3 T cell receptor beta chains given below trace back to one sample, sequenced in a study of molecular identifiers for immune sequencing clone quantification. A single record per CDR3 protein comes from TCRdb applying MiXCR to the PCR reads. The sample contains about half a million distinct CDR3 sequences, roughly 26% of which appear only once. What was sequenced was naive CD8+ T cells from blood, with Jurkat cell RNA spiked in. Noted subset: FACS-sorted CD8+CD4-CCR7+CD45RA+ naive T cells. Receptors were obtained from a human donor in good health. Some libraries in this study had Jurkat cell RNA spiked in.

The chain has TRBV7-9 and TRBJ2-7; 9 nucleotides line up with TRBD1. Germline V lookup: CDR1 SEHNR, CDR2 FQNEAQ (reference sequence). The V gene end was trimmed by 4 bases and the J gene end by 2 bases; junction bases not matched to a gene: 6. The CDR3 runs to 15 residues. The CDR3 DNA is TGTGCCAGCAGCTCAGGGGGACAGGGAGCCTACGAGCAGTACTTC. Protein: CASSSGGQGAYEQYF.

The chain has TRBV2 and TRBJ2-3; 9 nucleotides match TRBD1. V was clipped by 6 bases and J by 0 bases; unmatched bases: 13. This CDR3 contains 18 residues. Germline values: CDR1 SNHLY, CDR2 FYNNEI. The CDR3 bases are TGTGCCAGCAGCCCTGGTTTTGGGACAGGGCAAAGCACAGATACGCAGTATTTT. Its protein product is CASSPGFGTGQSTDTQYF.

Many counts were recorded for this clonotype. The chain uses TRBV6-2 or TRBV6-3 and TRBJ1-5; 9 bases line up with TRBD1. The CDR3 runs 18 residues. From germline, CDR1 is MNHEY and CDR2 SVGEGT. J lost 2 bases, V lost 2 bases, and 10 bases had no gene match. CDR3 bases: TGTGCCAGCAGTTACAAGAACGGGACAGGGTACGGCAATCAGCCCCAGCATTTT. Residues: CASSYKNGTGYGNQPQHF.